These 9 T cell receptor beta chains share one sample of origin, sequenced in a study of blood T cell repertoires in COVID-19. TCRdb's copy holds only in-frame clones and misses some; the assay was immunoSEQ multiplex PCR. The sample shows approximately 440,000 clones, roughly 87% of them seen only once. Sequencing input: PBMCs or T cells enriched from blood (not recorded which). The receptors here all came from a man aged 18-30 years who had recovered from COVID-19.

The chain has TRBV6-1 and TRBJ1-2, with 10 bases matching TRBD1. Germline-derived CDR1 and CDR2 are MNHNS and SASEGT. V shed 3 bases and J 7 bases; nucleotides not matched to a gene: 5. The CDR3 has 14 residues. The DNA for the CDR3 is TGTGCCAGCAGTGAGGGGGGACAGGGGCCTGGCTACACCTTC. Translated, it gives CASSEGGQGPGYTF.

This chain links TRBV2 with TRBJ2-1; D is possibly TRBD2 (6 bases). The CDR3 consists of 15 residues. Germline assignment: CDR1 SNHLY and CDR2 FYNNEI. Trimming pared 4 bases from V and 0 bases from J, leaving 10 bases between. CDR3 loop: CASSVGLYSYNEQFF. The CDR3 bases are TGTGCCAGCAGTGTGGGACTTTACTCCTACAATGAGCAGTTCTTC.

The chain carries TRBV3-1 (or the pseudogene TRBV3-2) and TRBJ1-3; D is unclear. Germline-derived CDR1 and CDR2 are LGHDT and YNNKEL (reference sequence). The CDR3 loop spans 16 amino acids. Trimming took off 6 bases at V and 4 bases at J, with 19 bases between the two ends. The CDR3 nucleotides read TGTGCCAGCAGTCAGACTTCTCCGTCCTTGGGAAACACCATATATTTT. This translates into CASSQTSPSLGNTIYF.

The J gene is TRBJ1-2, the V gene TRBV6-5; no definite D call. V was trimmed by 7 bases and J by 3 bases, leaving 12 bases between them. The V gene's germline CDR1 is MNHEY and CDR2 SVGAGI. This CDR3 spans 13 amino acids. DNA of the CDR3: TGTGCCAGCAATTCGGGTCGTGACTATGGCTACACCTTC. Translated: CASNSGRDYGYTF.

The CDR3 DNA sequence: TGTGCCAGCAGTTATTCTGGGACAGGGGGGACCGGGCCTGAAGCTTTCTTT. It is translated as CASSYSGTGGTGPEAFF. The rearrangement uses TRBV6-2 or TRBV6-3 and TRBJ1-1; TRBD1 aligns across 11 bases. CDR3 length: 17 amino acids. After removal of 3 bases from V and 6 bases from J, the junction contained 12 bases not matched to a gene. Germline values: CDR1 MNHEY, CDR2 SVGEGT.

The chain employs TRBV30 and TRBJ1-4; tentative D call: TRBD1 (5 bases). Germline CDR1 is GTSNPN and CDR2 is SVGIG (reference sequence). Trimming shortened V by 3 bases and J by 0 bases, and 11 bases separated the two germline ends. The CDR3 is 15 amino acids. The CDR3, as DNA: TGTGCCTGGAGCCCCGTAGGGGCAACTAATGAAAAACTGTTTTTT. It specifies CAWSPVGATNEKLFF.

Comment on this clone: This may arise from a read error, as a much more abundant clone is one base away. The CDR3 DNA reads TGTGCCAGCAGCTCCCTTCGGAACACTGAAGCTTTCTTT. Its protein is CASSSLRNTEAFF. V gene TRBV5-6 combines with J gene TRBJ1-1; D unclear. V was cut by 3 bases and J by 1 base, with 7 bases left in between. CDR3 length: 13 residues. Germline values: CDR1 SGHDT, CDR2 YYEEEE.

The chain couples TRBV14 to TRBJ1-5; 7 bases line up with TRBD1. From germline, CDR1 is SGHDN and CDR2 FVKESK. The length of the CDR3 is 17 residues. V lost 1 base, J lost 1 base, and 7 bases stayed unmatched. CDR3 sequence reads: CASSQGLRDRSNQPQHF. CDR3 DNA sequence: TGTGCCAGCAGCCAAGGCCTTCGGGACAGAAGCAATCAGCCCCAGCATTTT.

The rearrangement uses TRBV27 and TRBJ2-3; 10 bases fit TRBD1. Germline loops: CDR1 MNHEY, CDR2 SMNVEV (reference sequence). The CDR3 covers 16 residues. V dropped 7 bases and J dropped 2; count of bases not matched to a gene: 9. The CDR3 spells CASKPRDRGTTDTQYF. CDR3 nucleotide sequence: TGTGCCAGCAAACCCCGGGACAGGGGTACCACAGATACGCAGTATTTT.